This TCR beta chain came from a study of identical twins. J gave up 2 bases and V 3 bases, and 4 bases lay outside the gene matches. CDR3 length: 14 residues. Germline values: CDR1 SGHRS, CDR2 YFSETQ. Template switching introduced a universal primer site, and the cDNA bore unique molecular identifiers. TCRdb called the 5' RACE reads again in MiXCR, with one record for every CDR3 protein. The profile shows 450,000 or so distinct CDR3 sequences, 20% to 25% of them singletons. Broader study findings: The models systematically underestimated how much out-of-frame TCR alpha was shared in monozygotic twins.

As to this clonotype: Its antigen is unidentified.

A further study also used this sample, focusing on T cells expressing NK-cell markers. That study reports: Sorted CD3+CD56-NKG2C+, CD3+CD56+NKG2C- and CD3+CD56+NKG2C+ T cells were the source of the TCR beta repertoires. The same clonotypes also predominated in the CD3+CD56-NKG2C+ fraction of a few donors.

The TCR sequence derives from a woman aged 18-35 years in good health. The source material was CD4+ T cells sorted from blood. The chain couples TRBV5-1 to TRBJ2-7; 8 nucleotides align to TRBD2. In DNA, the CDR3 is TGCGCCAGCAGCTCGGGACTAGATGCCTACGAGCAGTACTTC. Translation: CASSSGLDAYEQYF.